This TCR beta chain was sequenced for a study of control samples from healthy donors and cancer patients. Germline V lookup: CDR1 SGDLS, CDR2 YYNGEE. Between the trimmed V and J ends, which lost 0 bases and 8 bases, there was a span of 11 bases. The CDR3 has 14 amino acids. The method was immunoSEQ multiplex PCR; TCRdb's version includes in-frame clones alone and lacks a portion of them. Among some 87,000 clones listed, 80% to 90% were seen once. What was sequenced was PBMCs. V usage is TRBV9 and J usage is TRBJ1-4; no definite D call. The TCR sequence derives from a man in his 60s with head and neck cancer. CDR3 residues: CASSVERSGEKLFF. The CDR3 DNA follows: TGTGCCAGCAGCGTAGAGCGGAGTGGGGAAAAACTGTTTTTT.